These 2 T cell receptor beta chains were sequenced from one sample in a study of blood T cell repertoires in COVID-19. The data were produced by immunoSEQ multiplex PCR, yet TCRdb's version contains in-frame clones alone and is incomplete. The data hold 95,000 or so clones, with 65% to 90% observed a single time. The sample was peripheral blood. These receptor sequences come from a man older than 75 with active or convalescent COVID-19.

The genes are TRBV6-6 and TRBJ1-2; unclear D gene. CDR1 and CDR2 from the germline V gene are MNHNY and SVGAGI (reference sequence). The V end was cut by 2 bases, the J end by 4 bases, with 8 bases between. This CDR3 region has 13 residues. The CDR3 DNA follows: TGTGCCAGCAGTTACGGCCAGTCCTATGGCTACACCTTC. Translated: CASSYGQSYGYTF.

CDR3 amino acids: CASRGTGPNGYTF. DNA of the CDR3: TGTGCCAGTAGAGGAACAGGCCCCAATGGCTACACCTTC. The chain uses TRBV19 and TRBJ1-2; D perhaps matches TRBD1 (5 bases). Germline CDR1 and CDR2: LNHDA and SQIVND (reference sequence). V dropped 6 bases and J dropped 6 bases, with 14 bases sitting between them. The CDR3 covers 13 residues.